These 20 T cell receptor beta chains share one sample of origin, sequenced in a study of regulatory T cells in long-lasting Graves disease. Building the TCR beta libraries relied on iRepertoire HTBI primers, and CDR3 regions underwent Arm-PCR. Using its own MiXCR run on the multiplex PCR reads, TCRdb lists one record per CDR3 protein. The table includes about 300,000 distinct CDR3 sequences, approximately 20% detected once. Time point given: newly diagnosed GD, antithyroid drugs for less than 3 months. Researchers made the TCR library from RNA that was extracted from PBMCs. Sequenced material: peripheral blood mononuclear cells (PBMCs), taken at new diagnosis, from a patient treated with antithyroid drugs. These receptors came from a female donor with Graves disease.

This clonotype was seen at least ten times. The chain combines TRBV6-1 with TRBJ1-1; a weak D match, TRBD1 (6 bases). The CDR3 loop spans 17 amino acids. CDR1 and CDR2 (germline): MNHNS, SASEGT. V dropped 0 bases and J dropped 3 bases, with 17 bases sitting between them. CDR3 nucleotide sequence: TGTGCCAGCAGTGAAGCGCCGGGGGGCGTAAGCCACACTGAAGCTTTCTTT. This translates into CASSEAPGGVSHTEAFF.

A few counts support this clonotype. The V gene is TRBV10-2, the J gene TRBJ2-5, with 11 bases identical to TRBD2. V shed 2 bases, J shed 4 bases, and the junction held 12 bases outside the gene matches. CDR3 length: 18 amino acids. CDR1 WSHSY and CDR2 SAAADI come from the germline V gene. The DNA for the CDR3 is TGCGCCAGCAGTGAGCGGTCGCTAGCGGGAGGAATTTCAGAGACCCAGTACTTC. The encoded protein is CASSERSLAGGISETQYF.

This clonotype was observed a handful of times. This chain joins TRBV20-1 and TRBJ2-1; possibly TRBD1 for D (8 bases). The V gene's germline CDR1 is DFQATT and CDR2 SNEGSKA (reference sequence). Trimming pared 6 bases from V and 12 bases from J, leaving 30 bases between. The CDR3 is 16 residues long. The DNA for the CDR3 is TGCAGTGCACACAGAGCTCAGGGGGCCCGGGGGGTGGTGCAGTTCTTC. Amino acids: CSAHRAQGARGVVQFF.

This clonotype was seen at least ten times. The chain links TRBV12-3 or TRBV12-4 to TRBJ2-3; no firm D call. Trimming pared 2 bases from V and 4 bases from J, leaving 10 bases between. CDR3 length equals 14 residues. The CDR3 is CASSLSVASDTQYF. CDR3 bases: TGTGCCAGCAGTTTAAGTGTCGCCTCAGATACGCAGTATTTT.

The V and J genes are TRBV6-2 or TRBV6-3 and TRBJ2-2, with TRBD2 as a possible D gene (5 bases). Germline V gene sequence: CDR1 MNHEY, CDR2 SVGEGT. V was trimmed by 2 bases and J by 7 bases, leaving 5 bases between them. The CDR3 runs 12 residues. The DNA for the CDR3 is TGTGCCAGCAGTTACGAGGGCGGGGAGCTGTTTTTT. Translated, it gives CASSYEGGELFF.

This clonotype showed up many times. The chain combines TRBV3-1 with TRBJ2-3; D gene ambiguous. Germline V gives CDR1 LGHDT, CDR2 YNNKEL (reference sequence). V was pared by 4 bases and J by 2 bases, with 10 bases between. The CDR3 sequence is 14 residues long. The DNA for the CDR3 is TGTGCCAGCAGCCTAAGGGATACCACAGATACGCAGTATTTT. As protein: CASSLRDTTDTQYF.

The chain is built from TRBV5-1 and TRBJ2-5; D unresolved. Germline V gives CDR1 SGHRS, CDR2 YFSETQ. V shed 6 bases and J shed 5 bases, with 5 bases lying between them. The CDR3 has 10 residues. The CDR3 protein is CASKGETQYF. In nucleotides, the CDR3 is TGCGCCAGCAAAGGGGAGACCCAGTACTTC.

This clonotype appeared many times. The chain is built from TRBV28 and TRBJ2-1, with D possibly matching TRBD1 (6 bases). The CDR3 is 15 residues long. Trimming stripped 1 base from V and 6 bases from J, with 13 bases between. Germline CDR1 MDHEN, CDR2 SYDVKM. The CDR3 loop reads CASSLSSGGLNEQFF. The CDR3 bases are TGTGCCAGCAGTTTATCGAGTGGGGGCCTCAATGAGCAGTTCTTC.

As regards this clonotype: This is likely an artifact of a read error, given a far larger clone one base away. This chain links TRBV5-1 with TRBJ2-3; 9 bases are a match to TRBD2. CDR3 size: 12 residues. Per the germline V gene, CDR1 is SGHRS and CDR2 is YFSETQ. CDR3 amino acids: CASGRSTDTQDF. The CDR3 DNA is TGTGCCAGCGGGAGGAGCACAGATACGCAGGATTTT.

The J gene is TRBJ2-3, the V gene TRBV6-1, with 14 positions matching TRBD2. The end of the DNA aligns better with TRBJ2-7, so the J call may be wrong. Germline CDR1 is MNHNS and CDR2 is SASEGT. The CDR3 runs to 14 residues. CDR3 sequence (DNA): TGTGCCAGCAGTGGGACTAGCGGGAGGAATGAGCAGTACTTC. Translated: CASSGTSGRNEQYF.

This clonotype was seen a few times. The chain carries TRBV10-3 and TRBJ1-2, with 9 bases aligning to TRBD1. Germline assignment: CDR1 ENHRY and CDR2 SYGVKD. The V and J ends lost 8 bases and 6 bases, in that order; junction bases with no gene match: 7. The length of the CDR3 is 13 residues. CDR3 DNA: TGTGCCATCGGAGGACAGGGGAGGGATGGCTACACCTTC. Translating gives CAIGGQGRDGYTF.

The V and J genes are TRBV2 and TRBJ2-7; 13 bases line up with TRBD2. Germline trimming cut 6 bases from V and 5 bases from J; bases unmatched to any gene: 10. This CDR3 region has 16 residues. CDR1 and CDR2 (germline): SNHLY, FYNNEI. The CDR3, as DNA: TGTGCCAGCAGGCGGACTAGCGGGAGTAAGGTGGACGAGCAGTACTTC. This encodes CASRRTSGSKVDEQYF.

This clonotype came up many times. This chain connects TRBV5-4 to TRBJ2-1; the D is unclear. The V gene lost 0 bases and the J gene lost 5 bases, with 9 bases spanning the gap. Looked up from germline, CDR1 is SGHNT and CDR2 is YYREEE (reference sequence). There are 14 residues in the CDR3. The CDR3 sequence: CASSLDSDHNEQFF. The CDR3 region has the DNA TGTGCCAGCAGCTTGGATTCCGATCACAATGAGCAGTTCTTC.

The chain has TRBV30 and TRBJ2-2; D is uncertain. Trimming stripped 4 bases from V and 0 bases from J, with 15 bases between. This CDR3 comprises 16 residues. Germline CDR1 GTSNPN, CDR2 SVGIG (reference sequence). Here the CDR3 DNA reads TGTGCCTGGACCCCAAGCCCTGGGCCGAACACCGGGGAGCTGTTTTTT. Encoded protein: CAWTPSPGPNTGELFF.

As concerns this clonotype: As the CDR3 is not closed by the conserved phenylalanine or tryptophan, this likely results from a read error. The limits of the CDR3 on the DNA are not certain, so only TCRdb's listed CDR3 is given. J is TRBJ2-3 and V is TRBV9. CDR1 and CDR2 (germline): SGDLS, YYNGEE. The CDR3 is 16 amino acids in total, end residues counted. The chain's CDR3 is CASSAGRSIGADTQYV.

This clonotype came up once. The likely explanation is a read error, given a far larger clone one base away. The rearrangement uses TRBV11-2 and TRBJ2-7, with 7 nucleotides matching TRBD1. CDR3 length equals 15 residues. CDR1 and CDR2 (germline): SGHAT, FQNNGV. J gave up 6 bases and V 7 bases, and 15 bases lay outside the gene matches. The CDR3 DNA reads as TGTGCCAGCAATGTCCGACGACAGGGAAGGCCCGAGCAGTACTTC. It specifies CASNVRRQGRPEQYF.

This chain connects TRBV18 to TRBJ1-2, with D possibly TRBD1 on 5 matching bases. Germline-derived CDR1 and CDR2 are KGHSH and LQKENI. CDR3 length: 15 residues. The ends were cut back, 3 bases at V and 4 bases at J, with 15 bases in the middle. CDR3 protein: CASSPRDGGGYGYTF. CDR3 DNA: TGTGCCAGCTCACCTCGGGACGGTGGGGGCTATGGCTACACCTTC.

This clonotype was observed at least ten times. J is TRBJ2-3 and V is TRBV20-1; D gene uncertain. Trimming stripped 4 bases from V and 2 bases from J, with 16 bases between. The V gene's germline CDR1 is DFQATT and CDR2 SNEGSKA (reference sequence). The CDR3 length is 15 residues. CDR3 loop: CSANPTSEDTDTQYF. The CDR3 DNA follows: TGCAGTGCTAATCCTACGTCCGAAGACACAGATACGCAGTATTTT.

This clonotype was seen at least ten times. V gene TRBV7-2 combines with J gene TRBJ1-2; 12 bases are shared with TRBD1. The germline V gene encodes CDR1 SGHTA and CDR2 FQGNSA. V was clipped by 5 bases and J by 8 bases; unmatched bases: 6. The CDR3 runs 14 residues. CDR3 nucleotides: TGTGCCAGCAGCCGGGGACAGGGGGCTACCGGCTACACCTTC. Encoded protein: CASSRGQGATGYTF.

This clonotype came up many times. The V and J genes are TRBV28 and TRBJ2-1, with TRBD1 identical over 9 bases. CDR1 and CDR2 from the germline V gene are MDHEN and SYDVKM. This CDR3 region has 16 residues. V lost 6 bases and J lost 0; bases outside the gene matches: 6. CDR3 DNA: TGTGCCAGCAGGGAAACAGGGGGCGGCTCCTACAATGAGCAGTTCTTC. It yields the protein CASRETGGGSYNEQFF.